This T cell receptor beta chain derives from a study of cytomegalovirus exposure and HLA in healthy donors. This clone was observed a few times. Its antigen is unknown. General observations from the study: Beyond CMV serostatus, there was no information to go on about immune exposure. One cluster of highly shared sequence variants probably arose as a sequencing artifact. Several of the most significant clusters were apparently associated with common viral pathogens in a later analysis.

PCR primers comprised 60 Vbeta and 13 Jbeta primers. Libraries were prepared by immunoSEQ multiplex PCR; TCRdb keeps only in-frame clonotypes and omits some of them. There are approximately 76,000 clones in the sample; over 55% occur only once, and roughly 5.6% lies in the top ten. The length of the CDR3 is 16 residues. From germline, CDR1 is MGHRA and CDR2 YSYEKL. V shed 5 bases, J shed 2 bases, and the junction held 10 bases outside the gene matches. This clonotype was obtained from a man aged 25 to 45 in good health and CMV-seropositive. Sample: PBMCs. The chain carries TRBV4-1 and TRBJ2-3; 7 nucleotides match TRBD2. CDR3 in DNA: TGCGCCAGCAGCGGACGTAGAGCGGGAACCACAGATACGCAGTATTTT. Translating it yields CASSGRRAGTTDTQYF.